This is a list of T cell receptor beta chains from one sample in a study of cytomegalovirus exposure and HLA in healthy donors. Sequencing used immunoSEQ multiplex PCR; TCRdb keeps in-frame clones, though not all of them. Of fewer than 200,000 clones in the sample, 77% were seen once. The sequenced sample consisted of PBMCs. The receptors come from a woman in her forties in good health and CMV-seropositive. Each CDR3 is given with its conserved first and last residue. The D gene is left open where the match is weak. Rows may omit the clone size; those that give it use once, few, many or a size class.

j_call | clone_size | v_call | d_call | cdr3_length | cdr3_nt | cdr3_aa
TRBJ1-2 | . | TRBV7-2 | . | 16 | TGTGCCAGCAGCTTAGTCACCGGAGGGACCAACTATGGCTACACCTTC | CASSLVTGGTNYGYTF
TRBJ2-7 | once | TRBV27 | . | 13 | TGTGCCAGCAGCTTGAGCGTAACCTACGAGCAGTACTTC | CASSLSVTYEQYF
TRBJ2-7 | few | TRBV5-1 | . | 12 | TGCGCCAGCAGATTAGACAGGTACGAGCAGTACTTC | CASRLDRYEQYF
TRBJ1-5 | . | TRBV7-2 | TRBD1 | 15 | TGTGCCAGCAGCTTACTGGGACAGAGCAATCAGCCCCAGCATTTT | CASSLLGQSNQPQHF
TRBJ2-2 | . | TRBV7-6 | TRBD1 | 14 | TGTGCCAGCAGCACCGGGACAGACACCGGGGAGCTGTTTTTT | CASSTGTDTGELFF
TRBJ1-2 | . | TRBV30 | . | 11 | TGTGCCTGGAGTGTACTCAGCAGGGCCACCTTC | CAWSVLSRATF
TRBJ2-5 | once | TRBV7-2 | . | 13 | TGTGCCAGCAGCTTCGGACTACAAGAGACCCAGTACTTC | CASSFGLQETQYF
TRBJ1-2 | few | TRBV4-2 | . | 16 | TGTGCCAGCAGCCAAGTGGGCGGGGACTCTAACTATGGCTACACCTTC | CASSQVGGDSNYGYTF
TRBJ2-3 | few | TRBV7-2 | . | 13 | TGTGCCAGCAGCTCTTATAGCACAGATACGCAGTATTTT | CASSSYSTDTQYF
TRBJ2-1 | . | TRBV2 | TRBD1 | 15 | TGTGCCAGCAGTGAGGGGACAGAAGTAGACAATGAGCAGTTCTTC | CASSEGTEVDNEQFF
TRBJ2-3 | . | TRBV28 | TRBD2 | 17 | TGTGCCAGCACTCTTGGGAGCGGGGGGGCCCTTACAGATACGCAGTATTTT | CASTLGSGGALTDTQYF
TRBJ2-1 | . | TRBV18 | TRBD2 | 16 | TGTGCCAGCTCACCACCTAGCGGGGGGGCTATGAATGAGCAGTTCTTC | CASSPPSGGAMNEQFF
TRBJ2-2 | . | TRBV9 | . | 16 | TGTGCCAGCAGCGTAGTCGGGGGAGGGAACACCGGGGAGCTGTTTTTT | CASSVVGGGNTGELFF
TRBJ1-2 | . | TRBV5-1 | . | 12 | TGCGCCAGCAGCTTGGCGGGGAATGGCTACACCTTC | CASSLAGNGYTF
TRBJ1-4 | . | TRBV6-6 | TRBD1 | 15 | TGTGCCAGCAGTTTAGGACAGGGCCTTAATGAAAAACTGTTTTTT | CASSLGQGLNEKLFF
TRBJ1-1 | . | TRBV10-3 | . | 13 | TGTGCCATCAGTGTAGGGGAGGGCACTGAAGCTTTCTTT | CAISVGEGTEAFF
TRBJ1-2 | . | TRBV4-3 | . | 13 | TGCGCCAGCAGCCAAGCCCCGAGCTATGGCTACACCTTC | CASSQAPSYGYTF
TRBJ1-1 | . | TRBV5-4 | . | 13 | TGTGCCAGCAGCTTGGGGACAAACACTGAAGCTTTCTTT | CASSLGTNTEAFF
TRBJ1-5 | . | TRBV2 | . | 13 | TGTGCCAGCAGTGAACACAGAAATCAGCCCCAGCATTTT | CASSEHRNQPQHF
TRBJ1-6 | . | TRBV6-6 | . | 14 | TGTGCCAGCAGTTACTCACCAGGGGATTCACCCCTCCACTTT | CASSYSPGDSPLHF
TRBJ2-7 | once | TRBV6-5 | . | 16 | TGTGCCAGCAGTTACTCGTCGGCGTCGAGGCACACCGAGCAGTACTTC | CASSYSSASRHTEQYF
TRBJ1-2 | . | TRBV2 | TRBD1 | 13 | TGTGCCAGCAGTGAGAACAGGGGGCCTGGCTACACCTTC | CASSENRGPGYTF
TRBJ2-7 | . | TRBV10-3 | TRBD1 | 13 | TGTGCCATCCGGGACAGGGACAACTACGAGCAGTACTTC | CAIRDRDNYEQYF
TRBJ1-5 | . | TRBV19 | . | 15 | TGTGCCAGTAGTCCCCCACCCTATAGCAATCAGCCCCAGCATTTT | CASSPPPYSNQPQHF
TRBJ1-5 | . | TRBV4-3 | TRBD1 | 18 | TGCGCCAGCAGCCAAGATATATTACGGGGACAGAGCAATCAGCCCCAGCATTTT | CASSQDILRGQSNQPQHF
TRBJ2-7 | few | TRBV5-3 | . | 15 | TGTGCCAGAAGCATAGGACAAGAGAGTTCCTACGAGCAGTACTTC | CARSIGQESSYEQYF
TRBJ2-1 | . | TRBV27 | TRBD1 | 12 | TGTGCCAGCACGGACAGGGGCAATGAGCAGTTCTTC | CASTDRGNEQFF
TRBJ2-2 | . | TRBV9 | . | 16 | TGTGCCAGCAGCGTACTCGGGAGTTGGGACACCGGGGAGCTGTTTTTT | CASSVLGSWDTGELFF
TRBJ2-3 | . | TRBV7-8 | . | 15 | TGTGCCAGCAGCCCGGGGGGCCCTGGGTTCGATACGCAGTATTTT | CASSPGGPGFDTQYF
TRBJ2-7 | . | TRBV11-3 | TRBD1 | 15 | TGTGCCAGCAGCTTAGAGGGGGGGACAGGGCCCGAGCAGTACTTC | CASSLEGGTGPEQYF
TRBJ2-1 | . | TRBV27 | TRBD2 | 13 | TGTGCCAGCTACGGGACTAACTACAATGAGCAGTTCTTC | CASYGTNYNEQFF
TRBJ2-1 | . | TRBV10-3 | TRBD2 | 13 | TGTGCCATCTCGACTAGCGGGAGAAATGAGCAGTTCTTC | CAISTSGRNEQFF
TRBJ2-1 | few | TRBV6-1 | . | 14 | TGTGCCAGCAGTGAAACAAATTTATACAATGAGCAGTTCTTC | CASSETNLYNEQFF
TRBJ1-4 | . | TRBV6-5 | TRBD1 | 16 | TGTGCCAGCAGTTACTCGCCACAGGGGGCGCGCGGAAAACTGTTTTTT | CASSYSPQGARGKLFF
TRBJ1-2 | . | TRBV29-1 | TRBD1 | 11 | TGCAGCCCCTGGACAGGGAACGGCTACACCTTC | CSPWTGNGYTF
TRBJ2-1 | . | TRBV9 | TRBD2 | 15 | TGTGCCAGCAGCGGCGTGGGGGGGACCTACAATGAGCAGTTCTTC | CASSGVGGTYNEQFF
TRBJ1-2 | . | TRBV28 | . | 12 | TGTGCCAGCAGCATACTAGGCTATGGCTACACCTTC | CASSILGYGYTF